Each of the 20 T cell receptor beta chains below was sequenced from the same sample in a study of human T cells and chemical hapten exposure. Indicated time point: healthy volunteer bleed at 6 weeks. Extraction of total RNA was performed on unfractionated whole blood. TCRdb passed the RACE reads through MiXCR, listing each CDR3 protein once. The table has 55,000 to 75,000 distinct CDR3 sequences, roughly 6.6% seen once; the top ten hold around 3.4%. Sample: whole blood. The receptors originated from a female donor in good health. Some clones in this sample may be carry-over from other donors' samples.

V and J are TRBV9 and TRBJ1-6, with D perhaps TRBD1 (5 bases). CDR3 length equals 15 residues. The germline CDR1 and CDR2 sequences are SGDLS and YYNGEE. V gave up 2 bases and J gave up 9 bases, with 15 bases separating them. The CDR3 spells CASSVGGHISSPLHF. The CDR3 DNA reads TGTGCCAGCAGCGTCGGGGGTCATATAAGTTCACCCCTCCACTTT. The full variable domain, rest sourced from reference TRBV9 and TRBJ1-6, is DSGVTQTPKHLITATGQRVTLRCSPRSGDLSVYWYQQSLDQGLQFLIQYYNGEERAKGNILERFSAQQFPDLHSELNLSSLELGDSALYFCASSVGGHISSPLHFGNGTRLTVT.

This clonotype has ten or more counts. This CDR3 reads CASSQRVDTEAFF. As DNA, the CDR3 is TGTGCCAGCAGCCAAAGGGTCGACACTGAAGCTTTCTTT. V and J are TRBV3-1 and TRBJ1-1; no definite D call. The V gene lost 2 bases and the J gene lost 3 bases, with 7 bases spanning the gap. CDR3 length: 13 amino acids. Germline lookup yields CDR1 LGHDT and CDR2 YNNKEL (reference sequence).

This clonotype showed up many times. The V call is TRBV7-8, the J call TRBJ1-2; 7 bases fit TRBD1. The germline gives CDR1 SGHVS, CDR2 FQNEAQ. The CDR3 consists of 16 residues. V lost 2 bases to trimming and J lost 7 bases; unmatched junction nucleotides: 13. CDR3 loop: CASSLSGRGRLRGYTF. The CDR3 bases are TGTGCCAGCAGCTTAAGTGGTAGGGGGCGCCTTCGTGGCTACACCTTC.

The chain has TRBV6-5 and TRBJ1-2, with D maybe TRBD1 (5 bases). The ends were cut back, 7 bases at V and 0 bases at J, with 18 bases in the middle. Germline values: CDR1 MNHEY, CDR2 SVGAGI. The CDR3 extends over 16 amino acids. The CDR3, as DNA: TGTGCCAGCACTCCTCATAACAGGCGTTCTAACTATGGCTACACCTTC. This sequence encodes CASTPHNRRSNYGYTF.

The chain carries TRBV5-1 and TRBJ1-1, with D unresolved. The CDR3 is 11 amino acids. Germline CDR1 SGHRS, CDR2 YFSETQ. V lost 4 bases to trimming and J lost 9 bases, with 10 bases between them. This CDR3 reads CASSADNKAFF. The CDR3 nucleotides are TGCGCCAGCAGCGCCGACAACAAAGCTTTCTTT.

The CDR3 DNA reads as TGTGCCAGCAGCTTGTGGGGGCCTATCACTGAAGCTTTCTTT. Translated, it gives CASSLWGPITEAFF. The genes are TRBV5-5 and TRBJ1-1, with D possibly TRBD1 on 6 matching bases. The V end lost 1 base, the J end lost 4 bases, and 11 bases lay between the germline ends. The CDR3 runs to 14 residues. Germline loops: CDR1 SGHKS, CDR2 YYEKEE (reference sequence).

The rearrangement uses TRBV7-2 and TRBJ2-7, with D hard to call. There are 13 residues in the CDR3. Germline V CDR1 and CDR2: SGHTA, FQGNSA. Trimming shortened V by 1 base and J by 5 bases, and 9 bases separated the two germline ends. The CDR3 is CASSLGYGNEQYF. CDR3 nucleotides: TGTGCCAGCAGCTTAGGGTACGGTAACGAGCAGTACTTC.

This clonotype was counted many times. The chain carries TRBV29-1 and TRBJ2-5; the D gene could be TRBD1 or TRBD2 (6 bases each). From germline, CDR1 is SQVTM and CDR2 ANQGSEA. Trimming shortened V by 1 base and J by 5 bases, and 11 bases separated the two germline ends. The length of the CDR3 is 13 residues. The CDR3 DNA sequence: TGCAGCGTTGAAGGTACAGGGAGGGAGACCCAGTACTTC. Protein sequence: CSVEGTGRETQYF.

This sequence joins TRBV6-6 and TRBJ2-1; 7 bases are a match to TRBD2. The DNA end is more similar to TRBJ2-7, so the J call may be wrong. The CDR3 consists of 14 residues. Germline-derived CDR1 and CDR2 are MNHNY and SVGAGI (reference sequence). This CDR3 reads CASSYGRAWDEQYF. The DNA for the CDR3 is TGTGCCAGCAGTTACGGGAGGGCCTGGGATGAGCAGTACTTC.

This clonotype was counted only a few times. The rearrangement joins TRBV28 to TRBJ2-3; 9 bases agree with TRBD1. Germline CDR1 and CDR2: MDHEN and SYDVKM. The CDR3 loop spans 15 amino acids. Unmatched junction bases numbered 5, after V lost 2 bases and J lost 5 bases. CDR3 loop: CASSLRGQGRDTQYF. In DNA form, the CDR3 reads TGTGCCAGCAGTTTACGGGGACAGGGTAGAGATACGCAGTATTTT.

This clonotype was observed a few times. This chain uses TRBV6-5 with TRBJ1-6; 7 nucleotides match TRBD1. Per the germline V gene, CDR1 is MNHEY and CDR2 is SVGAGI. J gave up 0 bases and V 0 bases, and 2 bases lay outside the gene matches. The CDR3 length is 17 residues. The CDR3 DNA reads TGTGCCAGCAGTTACTCGCCAGGGGGCTCCTATAATTCACCCCTCCACTTT. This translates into CASSYSPGGSYNSPLHF.

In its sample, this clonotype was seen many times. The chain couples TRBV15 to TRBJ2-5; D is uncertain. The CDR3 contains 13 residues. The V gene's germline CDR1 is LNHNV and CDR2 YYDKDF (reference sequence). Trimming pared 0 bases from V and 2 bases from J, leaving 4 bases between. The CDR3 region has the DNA TGTGCCACCAGCAGAGACATACAAGAGACCCAGTACTTC. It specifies CATSRDIQETQYF.

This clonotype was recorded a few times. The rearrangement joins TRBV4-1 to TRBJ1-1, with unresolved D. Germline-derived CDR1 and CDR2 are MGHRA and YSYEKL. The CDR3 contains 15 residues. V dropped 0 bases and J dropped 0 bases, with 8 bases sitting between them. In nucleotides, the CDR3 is TGCGCCAGCAGCCAAGATTTCACCTTGAACACTGAAGCTTTCTTT. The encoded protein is CASSQDFTLNTEAFF.

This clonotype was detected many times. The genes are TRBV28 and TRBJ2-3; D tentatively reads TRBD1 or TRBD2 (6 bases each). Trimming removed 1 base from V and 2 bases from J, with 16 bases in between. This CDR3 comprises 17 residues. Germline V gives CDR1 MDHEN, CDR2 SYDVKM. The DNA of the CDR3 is TGTGCCAGCAGTTTATATGGAGGGACACTTTCCACAGATACGCAGTATTTT. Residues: CASSLYGGTLSTDTQYF.

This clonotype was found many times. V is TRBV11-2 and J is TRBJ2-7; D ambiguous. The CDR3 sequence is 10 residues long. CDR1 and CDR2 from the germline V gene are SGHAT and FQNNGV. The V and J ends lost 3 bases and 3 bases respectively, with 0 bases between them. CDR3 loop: CASSFYEQYF. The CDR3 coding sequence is TGTGCCAGCAGCTTCTACGAGCAGTACTTC.

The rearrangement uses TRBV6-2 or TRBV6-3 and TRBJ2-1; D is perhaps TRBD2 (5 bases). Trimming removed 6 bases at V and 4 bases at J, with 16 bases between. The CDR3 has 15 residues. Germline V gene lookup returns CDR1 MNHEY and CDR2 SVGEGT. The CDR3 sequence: CASSPPGNFYNEQFF. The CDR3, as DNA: TGTGCCAGCAGCCCCCCGGGGAACTTTTACAATGAGCAGTTCTTC.

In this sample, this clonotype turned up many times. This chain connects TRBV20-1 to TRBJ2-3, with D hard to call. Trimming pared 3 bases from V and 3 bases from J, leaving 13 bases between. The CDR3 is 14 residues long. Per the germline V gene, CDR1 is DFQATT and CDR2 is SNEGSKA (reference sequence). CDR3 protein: CSASRQELTDTQYF. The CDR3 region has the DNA TGCAGTGCTAGTCGCCAGGAACTTACAGATACGCAGTATTTT.

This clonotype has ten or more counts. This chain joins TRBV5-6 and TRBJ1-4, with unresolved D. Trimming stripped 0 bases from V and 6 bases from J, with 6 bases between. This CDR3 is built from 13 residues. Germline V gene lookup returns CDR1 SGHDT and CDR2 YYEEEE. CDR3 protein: CASSLGVYEKLFF. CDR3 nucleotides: TGTGCCAGCAGCTTGGGAGTGTATGAAAAACTGTTTTTT.

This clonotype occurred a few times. CDR3 sequence reads: CASSQEPLEGSRNQPQHF. The CDR3, as DNA: TGCGCCAGCAGCCAAGAGCCCCTCGAGGGAAGTCGCAATCAGCCCCAGCATTTT. The chain couples TRBV4-1 to TRBJ1-5; no reliable D call. This CDR3 has 18 amino acids. Germline V gives CDR1 MGHRA, CDR2 YSYEKL. V was pared by 0 bases and J by 2 bases, with 17 bases between.

The CDR3 loop is CASSLTRGKGTGELFF. The CDR3 nucleotides read TGTGCCAGCAGCCTCACCAGGGGGAAAGGGACCGGGGAGCTGTTTTTT. The V and J genes are TRBV3-1 and TRBJ2-2; 7 bases agree with TRBD1. Trimming took 4 bases from V and 5 from J; bases not matched to a gene: 10. The germline CDR1 and CDR2 sequences are LGHDT and YNNKEL (reference sequence). This CDR3 contains 16 residues.